Below are 15 T cell receptor beta chains sequenced from a single sample in a study of blood T cell repertoires in COVID-19. Assay: immunoSEQ multiplex PCR; the TCRdb copy retains only in-frame clones and omits some. The sample yields about 59,000 clones, 70% to 85% seen once. The source material was peripheral blood. The receptors stem from a human donor in a cohort sampled during active COVID-19.

The chain couples TRBV11-1 to TRBJ2-5, with D possibly matching TRBD2 (5 bases). Germline loops: CDR1 SGHAT, CDR2 FQDESV (reference sequence). The CDR3 consists of 13 residues. Trimming removed 4 bases at V and 1 base at J, with 7 bases between. The CDR3 DNA follows: TGTGCCAGCAGCTGGAGCGGCCAAGAGACCCAGTACTTC. Its translation is CASSWSGQETQYF.

The chain carries TRBV3-1 (or the pseudogene TRBV3-2) and TRBJ1-2; D gene unclear. V lost 1 base to trimming and J lost 3 bases, with 12 bases between them. Germline V gene lookup returns CDR1 LGHDT and CDR2 YNNKEL (reference sequence). The CDR3 extends over 15 amino acids. The CDR3 DNA reads TGTGCCAGCAGCCAAGTGTTGATGCGGGACTATGGCTACACCTTC. As protein: CASSQVLMRDYGYTF.

The chain joins TRBV7-9 to TRBJ1-1; no clear D gene. V dropped 2 bases and J dropped 11 bases, with 15 bases sitting between them. The CDR3 is 13 residues long. CDR1 is SEHNR and CDR2 is FQNEAQ in the germline V gene (reference sequence). The CDR3 sequence: CASSLSFEGPAFF. The CDR3 nucleotides are TGTGCCAGCAGCTTATCGTTTGAGGGCCCGGCTTTCTTT.

The chain couples TRBV20-1 to TRBJ1-3; D perhaps matches TRBD1 (6 bases). V gave up 3 bases and J gave up 0 bases, with 12 bases separating them. The CDR3 has 15 residues. Germline CDR1 reads DFQATT; CDR2 reads SNEGSKA (reference sequence). The CDR3 DNA follows: TGCAGTGCTAGTACAGGACAGAGCTCTGGAAACACCATATATTTT. This translates into CSASTGQSSGNTIYF.

The chain links TRBV6-2 or TRBV6-3 to TRBJ1-6; TRBD1 is a possible D gene (6 bases). The germline V gene encodes CDR1 MNHEY and CDR2 SVGEGT. The CDR3 loop spans 18 amino acids. Trimming shortened V by 0 bases and J by 0 bases, and 12 bases separated the two germline ends. CDR3 coding DNA: TGTGCCAGCAGTTACTCTGGACAGCATGTCTCCTATAATTCACCCCTCCACTTT. It encodes CASSYSGQHVSYNSPLHF.

On this clone itself: This sample also contains other DNA sequences that code for the same CDR3. The V gene is TRBV2, the J gene TRBJ2-1, with D hard to call. Per the germline V gene, CDR1 is SNHLY and CDR2 is FYNNEI. This CDR3 is 11 amino acids long. Trimming took 5 bases from V and 7 from J, leaving 6 bases between them. The CDR3 region is CASSPYNEQFF. The CDR3 region has the DNA TGTGCCAGCAGTCCTTATAATGAGCAGTTCTTC.

The chain couples TRBV27 to TRBJ1-5; TRBD1 might be the D (6 bases). This CDR3 is 14 amino acids long. CDR1 and CDR2 from the germline V gene are MNHEY and SMNVEV (reference sequence). The V and J ends lost 2 bases and 4 bases respectively, with 9 bases between them. CDR3 in amino acids: CASSLRTENQPQHF. DNA for the CDR3: TGTGCCAGCAGTTTAAGGACAGAGAATCAGCCCCAGCATTTT.

The chain recombines TRBV7-6 with TRBJ2-7; tentative D call: TRBD1 (7 bases). Trimming took off 5 bases at V and 6 bases at J, with 14 bases between the two ends. Germline V lookup: CDR1 SGHVS, CDR2 FNYEAQ. The CDR3 contains 13 residues. The CDR3 bases are TGTGCCAGCAGCCCGGGGGCAGGGGGCGAGCAGTACTTC. It translates to CASSPGAGGEQYF.

This chain links TRBV27 with TRBJ2-1, with TRBD2 matching 12 bases. CDR1 is MNHEY, CDR2 SMNVEV, per germline (reference sequence). This CDR3 is built from 19 residues. V was clipped by 1 base and J by 2 bases; unmatched bases: 9. CDR3: CASSLFSGTSGLPYNEQFF. The CDR3 DNA sequence: TGTGCCAGCAGTTTATTCTCCGGGACTAGCGGGCTACCCTACAATGAGCAGTTCTTC.

The chain employs TRBV28 and TRBJ2-1; 9 bases are a match to TRBD1. The CDR3 is made up of 15 amino acids. Germline V gene lookup returns CDR1 MDHEN and CDR2 SYDVKM. Trimming at V came to 5 bases and at J to 4 bases, leaving 6 bases not matched to a gene. The DNA of the CDR3 is TGTGCCAGCAGTGCCGACAGGGGGGGGTACAATGAGCAGTTCTTC. Translation: CASSADRGGYNEQFF. Combining the CDR3 with reference TRBV28 and TRBJ2-1 gives the whole variable domain DVKVTQSSRYLVKRTGEKVFLECVQDMDHENMFWYRQDPGLGLRLIYFSYDVKMKEKGDIPEGYSVSREKKERFSLILESASTNQTSMYLCASSADRGGYNEQFFGPGTRLTVL.

In DNA form, the CDR3 reads TGTGCCAGCAGCCCACGACTAGCGGTCCAAGAGACCCAGTACTTC. This translates into CASSPRLAVQETQYF. The chain has TRBV7-9 and TRBJ2-5; 9 bases line up with TRBD2. CDR3 size: 15 residues. Germline values: CDR1 SEHNR, CDR2 FQNEAQ (reference sequence). V lost 5 bases to trimming and J lost 1 base; unmatched junction nucleotides: 5.

This chain connects TRBV5-1 to TRBJ1-1, with TRBD1 identical over 8 bases. CDR3 size: 16 residues. The germline gives CDR1 SGHRS, CDR2 YFSETQ. V shed 4 bases, J shed 1 base, and the junction held 9 bases outside the gene matches. In DNA, the CDR3 is TGCGCCAGCAGCCCGGCAGGGGGCGCACAGAACACTGAAGCTTTCTTT. As protein: CASSPAGGAQNTEAFF.

CDR3: CASSKWRYRDRETSAYEQYF. Written as DNA, the CDR3 is TGTGCCAGCAGCAAATGGAGGTACCGGGACAGGGAGACCTCGGCCTACGAGCAGTACTTC. The J gene is TRBJ2-7, the V gene TRBV21-1; the table's TRBD1 call for D was not verified on the DNA. TRBV21-1 is assigned pseudogene status. The CDR3 spans 20 residues.

By share of the sample, this clone is medium-sized (0.01 to 0.1%). This sequence joins TRBV11-2 and TRBJ2-5; 7 bases are shared with TRBD1. V shed 5 bases and J 5 bases; nucleotides not matched to a gene: 8. The CDR3 runs to 14 residues. The germline CDR1 and CDR2 sequences are SGHAT and FQNNGV. DNA of the CDR3: TGTGCCAGCAGCCCCACAGGGGTGGGGGAGACCCAGTACTTC. This translates into CASSPTGVGETQYF.

J is TRBJ1-5 and V is TRBV6-2 or TRBV6-3, with 9 nucleotides matching TRBD1. The V gene's germline CDR1 is MNHEY and CDR2 SVGEGT. The CDR3 runs 14 residues. Trimming cost V 4 bases and J 6 bases; bases outside gene matches: 4. As DNA, the CDR3 is TGTGCCAGCAGTTCCGGGACAGGGCGTCAGCCCCAGCATTTT. Amino acids: CASSSGTGRQPQHF.